The TCR beta chain under discussion was sequenced for a study of blood T cells in healthy people across ages. The study, taken as a whole, reports: Older age coincided with a roughly linear decline in TCR beta diversity per million T cells. Long-lived donors carried more naive CD4+ cells and greater diversity than aged donors.

Trimming cost V 5 bases and J 14 bases, with 22 bases left between them. Germline assignment: CDR1 LNHNV and CDR2 YYDKDF (reference sequence). The CDR3 is 14 amino acids. Those donating, healthy Caucasian individuals from Russia, were aged roughly 6 to 95. This clonotype showed up just a few times. What it binds is not known. Primed by a sample-barcoded 5' primer and a J-beta primer mix, a second PCR proceeded for 7 to 11 cycles. With 12 random nucleotides, a template-switch adaptor tagged each individual cDNA molecule. MiXCR was run by TCRdb on the 5' RACE reads, yielding one entry per CDR3 protein. The table includes approximately 770,000 distinct CDR3 sequences, roughly 60% detected once.

Sample: blood. This TCR derives from a man between 25 and 39 years old in good health. The chain uses TRBV15 and TRBJ2-1, with a tentative D call TRBD2 (6 bases). The CDR3 spells CATSRANVRGKEFF. The CDR3 nucleotides read TGTGCCACCAGCCGGGCCAATGTTCGGGGGAAGGAGTTCTTC. Supplemented by reference TRBV15 and TRBJ2-1, the full variable domain reads DAMVIQNPRYQVTQFGKPVTLSCSQTLNHNVMYWYQQKSSQAPKLLFHYYDKDFNNEADTPDNFQSRRPNTSFCFLDIRSPGLGDTAMYLCATSRANVRGKEFFGPGTRLTVL.